Listed below are T cell receptor beta chains from one sample, sequenced in a study of a mutant IDH1 vaccine in newly diagnosed glioma. For these TCRs, the target antigens are not known. Here immunoSEQ multiplex PCR was the method, and the copy in TCRdb shows in-frame clones only, minus some. The sample contains roughly 120,000 clones, about nine tenths of which appear only once. The sequenced sample was PBMCs, obtained from a glioma patient whose treatment included an IDH1 peptide vaccine. These receptors were collected from a woman in her forties or fifties with glioma. Each CDR3 is given with its conserved first and last residue. The order of the fields is CDR3 length, J gene, V gene, CDR3 protein.

15 TRBJ1-5 TRBV28 CASSYLQGATQPQHF
16 TRBJ2-2 TRBV9 CASSGETSGRGGELFF
16 TRBJ1-2 TRBV28 CASRPGQGRLSYGYTF
15 TRBJ1-4 TRBV19 CASSTGTEYNEKLFF
13 TRBJ1-5 TRBV28 CASFAGYSQPQHF
11 TRBJ2-5 TRBV29-1 CSVEKGETQYF
16 TRBJ2-2 TRBV29-1 CSVDGGLAGDTGELFF
15 TRBJ2-2 TRBV9 CASSPRNMATGELFF
13 TRBJ1-1 TRBV7-2 CASRRDGNTEAFF
15 - TRBV27 CASSFTSQYSYEQYF
16 TRBJ2-1 TRBV5-1 CASSLEPRSSYNEQFF
15 TRBJ1-5 TRBV28 CASNLQGVSNQPQHF
13 TRBJ2-7 TRBV5-1 CASSWSGGGEQYF
12 TRBJ2-7 TRBV19 CASSSSQGEQYF
15 TRBJ2-7 TRBV9 CASSVAWGKSYEQYF
16 TRBJ1-1 TRBV11-2 CASSLDGRRGITEAFF
11 TRBJ2-1 TRBV29-1 CSARTSGEQFF
15 - TRBV10-3 CAISEPWGHGGEQYF
13 TRBJ2-1 TRBV18 CASSPPLGREQFF
15 TRBJ1-3 TRBV27 CASSFIKAAGDTIYF
13 TRBJ2-2 TRBV11-2 CASSLKNTGELFF
13 TRBJ1-1 TRBV5-5 CASSTVRATEAFF
14 TRBJ2-1 TRBV19 CASSIQSSYNEQFF
13 TRBJ1-1 TRBV6-5 CASKSDRMTEAFF
15 TRBJ2-3 TRBV27 CASCPRTSETDTQYF
13 TRBJ2-1 TRBV7-9 CASSLARYNEQFF
15 TRBJ1-1 TRBV9 CASSARQGLSAEAFF
14 TRBJ1-5 TRBV5-8 CASSFRGGDQPQHF
13 TRBJ2-7 TRBV5-1 CASSIMGADEQYF
15 TRBJ2-3 TRBV7-3 CASSFRSSAPDTQYF